This T cell receptor (beta chain) emerged from a study of OX40 agonist ivuxolimab in advanced cancers. About the research overall: Patients received intravenous ivuxolimab every 2 weeks at 0.01 to 10 mg/kg. One hepatocellular carcinoma and a couple of cutaneous melanoma patients partially responded. Study-level findings and limits: Clonal expansion among partial responders at 0.1-3.0 mg/kg ranked near the lowest. At 0.1 to 3.0 mg/kg and by week 6, CD4+ and CD8+ T cells in the blood had expanded clonally.

Sequencing used immunoSEQ multiplex PCR; TCRdb keeps in-frame clones, though not all of them. The table records roughly 100,000 clones, about 96% of them present only once. Germline CDR1 is SEHNR and CDR2 is FQNEAQ (reference sequence). This CDR3 contains 15 residues. With 5 bases clipped from V and 0 bases from J, the junction kept 2 bases outside the gene matches. In regard to this clone: The target antigen is unknown.

This chain links TRBV7-9 with TRBJ2-1, with 9 bases identical to TRBD2. The TCR comes from an adult with an advanced solid tumor such as melanoma, head and neck, liver or kidney cancer. Specimen: CD4+ or CD8+ T cells sorted from blood, collected in a trial of the OX40 agonist ivuxolimab. The CDR3 nucleotides read TGTGCCAGCAGCCGTAGCGGGAGCTCCTACAATGAGCAGTTCTTC. Residues: CASSRSGSSYNEQFF.